The 25 T cell receptor beta chains listed next were all sequenced from one sample in a study of blood T cells in healthy people across ages (dated by TCRdb to the mid-2010s). Libraries came from 5' RACE. Data came from an Illumina HiSeq 2500. The second PCR ran for about 7 to 11 cycles and used a J-beta primer mix along with a sample-barcoded 5' primer. The public sequencing data were trimmed at Q25 with fastp and processed into clonotypes with MiXCR by TCRdb, which kept only in-frame beta chains. Rows merge per CDR3 protein into single entries with the most common DNA and genes. Within this sample are more than 650,000 distinct CDR3 sequences, with about a fifth of them counted one time only. Clones ranked in the top ten supply around a fifth of the sample. What was sequenced was blood. These receptors came from a man aged 70-80 years in good health.

The chain combines TRBV6-5 with TRBJ1-4, with TRBD1 matching over 7 bases. Germline CDR1 and CDR2: MNHEY and SVGAGI. The CDR3 runs 15 residues. V lost 9 bases, J lost 3 bases, and 10 bases stayed unmatched. CDR3 amino acids: CASNIRGGSNEKLFF. The CDR3 nucleotides are TGTGCCAGTAACATTCGAGGGGGCTCTAATGAAAAACTGTTTTTT.

This clonotype was observed a few times. The V and J genes are TRBV25-1 and TRBJ1-1, with D uncertain. The germline V gene has CDR1 MGHDK and CDR2 SYGVNS. Trimming shortened V by 7 bases and J by 6 bases, and 9 bases separated the two germline ends. The CDR3 sequence is 11 residues long. DNA of the CDR3: TGTGCCAGCATCACGGGTTCTGAAGCTTTCTTT. Encoded protein: CASITGSEAFF.

This clonotype was recorded a few times. The rearrangement joins TRBV5-1 to TRBJ2-5; perhaps TRBD2 as D (6 bases). The CDR3 spans 14 residues. Germline V gives CDR1 SGHRS, CDR2 YFSETQ. Trimming took off 0 bases at V and 2 bases at J, with 8 bases between the two ends. The CDR3 DNA follows: TGCGCCAGCAGCTTGGCGACTAGGCAAGAGACCCAGTACTTC. As protein: CASSLATRQETQYF.

There are a few counts of this clonotype. V gene TRBV11-2 combines with J gene TRBJ2-7, with D unresolved. The J call is in doubt because the DNA end fits TRBJ2-5 better. CDR1 and CDR2 (germline): SGHAT, FQNNGV. CDR3 length: 16 amino acids. The CDR3 nucleotides read TGTGCCAGCAGCTTAGGTAGGTTTGGTTCCCAAGAGACCCAGTACTTC. It is translated as CASSLGRFGSQETQYF.

This clonotype was seen at least ten times. This chain links TRBV7-2 with TRBJ1-5; D is uncertain. CDR1 is SGHTA, CDR2 FQGNSA, per germline. The CDR3 runs 13 residues. The germline V and J ends were trimmed by 5 bases and 0 bases, with 5 bases remaining between them. The CDR3 sequence is CASSANSNQPQHF. DNA for the CDR3: TGTGCCAGCAGCGCCAATAGCAATCAGCCCCAGCATTTT.

A few counts support this clonotype. The CDR3 spells CASSPYRGSTGELFF. CDR3 nucleotide sequence: TGTGCCAGCAGCCCCTACAGGGGCTCCACCGGGGAGCTGTTTTTT. J is TRBJ2-2 and V is TRBV7-3; 7 nucleotides match TRBD1. CDR1 is SGHTA, CDR2 FQGTGA, per germline. Trimming at V came to 5 bases and at J to 4 bases, leaving 7 bases not matched to a gene. There are 15 residues in the CDR3.

This chain connects TRBV6-5 to TRBJ1-1; D not resolved. Between the trimmed V and J ends, which lost 5 bases and 7 bases, there was a span of 11 bases. This CDR3 region has 12 residues. Per germline, CDR1 MNHEY and CDR2 SVGAGI. The CDR3 nucleotides read TGTGCCAGCAGTGGGCCCCAAGGTGAAGCTTTCTTT. Translated: CASSGPQGEAFF.

This clonotype was counted ten times or more. The gene calls are TRBV27 and TRBJ2-7; 10 bases match TRBD1. Per the germline V gene, CDR1 is MNHEY and CDR2 is SMNVEV (reference sequence). V lost 5 bases to trimming and J lost 5 bases; unmatched junction nucleotides: 6. CDR3 length: 14 amino acids. The DNA for the CDR3 is TGTGCCAGCAGTGGATGGACAGGGGGTGACGAGCAGTACTTC. It encodes CASSGWTGGDEQYF.

This clonotype was seen more than once but under ten times. A single base separates this from a much larger clone, so it may be a read error. The V and J genes are TRBV12-3 or TRBV12-4 and TRBJ2-3; D may match TRBD1 or TRBD2 (5 bases each). The CDR3 has 15 residues. V was pared by 5 bases and J by 2 bases, with 14 bases between. The CDR3 loop is CASSPGRGPTDTQYF. The CDR3 DNA sequence: TGTGCCAGCAGTCCTGGACGGGGACCCACAGATACGCAGTATTTT.

A few counts support this clonotype. The CDR3 here is CASRSGGAFTQYF. The CDR3 nucleotides are TGTGCCAGCAGAAGCGGGGGGGCGTTCACGCAGTATTTT. V gene TRBV6-5 combines with J gene TRBJ2-3; 10 bases map to TRBD2. This CDR3 contains 13 residues. The ends lost 6 bases at V and 9 bases at J; junction bases unmatched: 6. Germline CDR1 reads MNHEY; CDR2 reads SVGAGI.

There are a few counts of this clonotype. This chain joins TRBV6-2 or TRBV6-3 and TRBJ1-6; D gene ambiguous. V was clipped by 2 bases and J by 8 bases, with 13 bases between them. This CDR3 spans 15 amino acids. Germline CDR1 reads MNHEY; CDR2 reads SVGEGT. The CDR3: CASSYEGALDSPLHF. CDR3 DNA: TGTGCCAGCAGTTACGAAGGTGCATTGGATTCACCCCTCCACTTT.

This clonotype appeared a few times. Mismatch with germline at one junction end may stem from a read error. This rearrangement joins TRBV27 to TRBJ2-5; D is uncertain. CDR1 is MNHEY, CDR2 SMNVEV, per germline (reference sequence). The CDR3 totals 14 residues. CDR3 in amino acids: CASSFRRSQETQHF. CDR3 DNA: TGTGCCAGCAGTTTTAGGAGATCCCAAGAGACCCAGCACTTC.

This chain joins TRBV29-1 and TRBJ1-5; D is undetermined. The germline V gene has CDR1 SQVTM and CDR2 ANQGSEA. The CDR3 runs to 13 residues. The V gene lost 4 bases and the J gene lost 1 base, with 8 bases spanning the gap. The CDR3 nucleotides are TGCAGCGTTGGTGGCCAGAGCAATCAGCCCCAGCATTTT. Protein sequence: CSVGGQSNQPQHF.

The chain joins TRBV12-3 or TRBV12-4 to TRBJ1-4, with D possibly matching TRBD1 (6 bases). This CDR3 is built from 14 residues. Trimming left V 4 bases short and J 4 bases short, with 10 bases between. The CDR3 nucleotides read TGTGCCAGCAGTTCTCGGACAGTTAATGAAAAACTGTTTTTT. It translates to CASSSRTVNEKLFF.

The chain carries TRBV12-3 or TRBV12-4 and TRBJ2-5, with 9 bases lining up with TRBD1. The J call may be incorrect, as the DNA end agrees better with TRBJ2-1. The CDR3 is 16 amino acids. Here the CDR3 DNA reads TGTGCCAGCAGGCCCCCGGGACAGGGTACCTTGGGTGAGCAGTTCTTC. It codes for CASRPPGQGTLGEQFF.

This clonotype appeared a few times. The chain uses TRBV9 and TRBJ2-1, with D possibly TRBD1 on 6 matching bases. Looked up from germline, CDR1 is SGDLS and CDR2 is YYNGEE. The CDR3 spans 17 residues. Trimming shortened V by 4 bases and J by 9 bases, and 26 bases separated the two germline ends. The chain's CDR3 is CASSPLPPEGVLGEQFF. The CDR3 DNA reads as TGTGCCAGCAGCCCCCTCCCGCCTGAGGGGGTATTGGGTGAGCAGTTCTTC.

This rearrangement joins TRBV6-6 to TRBJ2-5; 10 bases fit TRBD2. V was clipped by 6 bases and J by 5 bases; unmatched bases: 9. From germline, CDR1 is MNHNY and CDR2 SVGAGI (reference sequence). The CDR3 extends over 15 amino acids. The CDR3 is CASRNQRGGRETQYF. Here the CDR3 DNA reads TGTGCCAGCAGGAATCAGCGGGGGGGCCGGGAGACCCAGTACTTC.

The V gene is TRBV6-5, the J gene TRBJ2-3, with TRBD1 matching over 7 bases. J lost 5 bases, V lost 7 bases, and 9 bases had no gene match. The CDR3 spans 14 residues. The germline V gene encodes CDR1 MNHEY and CDR2 SVGAGI. CDR3 nucleotide sequence: TGTGCCAGCAAAGGTACAGGGGACCTAGATACGCAGTATTTT. Translating gives CASKGTGDLDTQYF.

This clonotype turned up a few times. The chain links TRBV6-5 to TRBJ1-6; 7 bases agree with TRBD1. Trimming cost V 6 bases and J 8 bases; bases outside gene matches: 13. The CDR3 totals 16 residues. Germline assignment: CDR1 MNHEY and CDR2 SVGAGI. The CDR3: CASRILLGGADSPLHF. The DNA for the CDR3 is TGTGCCAGCAGGATATTGTTAGGGGGCGCGGATTCACCCCTCCACTTT.

The rearrangement links TRBV5-1 to TRBJ2-7; no firm D call. The V and J ends lost 0 bases and 0 bases respectively, with 13 bases between them. Germline V gene data show CDR1 as SGHRS and CDR2 as YFSETQ. This CDR3 region has 16 residues. CDR3 in amino acids: CASSLAGTPTSYEQYF. Written as DNA, the CDR3 is TGCGCCAGCAGCTTGGCCGGCACCCCGACCTCCTACGAGCAGTACTTC.

This clonotype showed up just a few times. The chain links TRBV18 to TRBJ2-3; 13 bases map to TRBD2. V gave up 1 base and J gave up 1 base; unmatched junction bases: 2. From germline, CDR1 is KGHSH and CDR2 LQKENI. The CDR3 covers 17 residues. The CDR3 nucleotides read TGTGCCAGCTCACCACGTGGACTAGCGGGGGGCACAGATACGCAGTATTTT. As protein: CASSPRGLAGGTDTQYF.

This clonotype was observed many times. The chain carries TRBV7-2 and TRBJ2-7; D call uncertain. The germline gives CDR1 SGHTA, CDR2 FQGNSA. The CDR3 contains 13 residues. The V gene lost 7 bases and the J gene lost 4 bases, with 14 bases spanning the gap. CDR3 DNA: TGTGCCAGCACCAATCGGGCTTTGTACGAGCAGTACGTC. Amino acids: CASTNRALYEQYV.

This clonotype was seen more than once but under ten times. The chain has TRBV20-1 and TRBJ2-1, with 8 bases matching TRBD2. In germline, CDR1 is DFQATT, CDR2 SNEGSKA (reference sequence). With 6 bases clipped from V and 3 bases from J, the junction kept 7 bases outside the gene matches. The CDR3 is 14 amino acids. Here the CDR3 reads CSARGGTSYNEQFF. The CDR3 DNA sequence: TGCAGTGCCCGTGGAGGGACTAGCTACAATGAGCAGTTCTTC.

This clonotype was seen a handful of times. V gene TRBV5-1 combines with J gene TRBJ1-4; the match to TRBD1 covers 9 bases. Germline V lookup: CDR1 SGHRS, CDR2 YFSETQ. The CDR3 totals 16 residues. V gave up 4 bases and J gave up 3 bases; unmatched junction bases: 7. As DNA, the CDR3 is TGCGCCAGCAGCGCGGGACAGGGTTTTGCTAATGAAAAACTGTTTTTT. Amino acids: CASSAGQGFANEKLFF.

V and J are TRBV12-3 or TRBV12-4 and TRBJ2-3; maybe TRBD1 (5 bases). This CDR3 comprises 15 residues. The V and J ends lost 3 bases and 2 bases respectively, with 12 bases between them. The CDR3 region has the DNA TGTGCCAGCAGTTTGGGCGTCAGGGTCACAGATACGCAGTATTTT. Its translation: CASSLGVRVTDTQYF.